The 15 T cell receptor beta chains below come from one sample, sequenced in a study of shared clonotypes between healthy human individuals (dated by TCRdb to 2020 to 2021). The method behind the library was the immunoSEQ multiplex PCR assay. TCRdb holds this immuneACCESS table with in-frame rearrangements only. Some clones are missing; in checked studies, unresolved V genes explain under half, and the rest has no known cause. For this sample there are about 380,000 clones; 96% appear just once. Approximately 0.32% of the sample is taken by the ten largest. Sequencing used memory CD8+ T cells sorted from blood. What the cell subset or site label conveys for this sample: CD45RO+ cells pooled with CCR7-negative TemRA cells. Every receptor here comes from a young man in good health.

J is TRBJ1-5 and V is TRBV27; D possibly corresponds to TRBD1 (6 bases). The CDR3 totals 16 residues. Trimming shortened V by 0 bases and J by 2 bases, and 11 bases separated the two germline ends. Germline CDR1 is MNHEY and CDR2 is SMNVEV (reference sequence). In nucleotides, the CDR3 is TGTGCCAGCAGTTTATCTGCGGGACATGGCAATCAGCCCCAGCATTTT. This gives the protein CASSLSAGHGNQPQHF.

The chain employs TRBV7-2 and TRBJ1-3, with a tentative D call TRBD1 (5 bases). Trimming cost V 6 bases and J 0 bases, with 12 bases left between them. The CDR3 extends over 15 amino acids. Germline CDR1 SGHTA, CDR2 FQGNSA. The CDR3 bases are TGTGCCAGCAGAAGAGACAGTCTCTCTGGAAACACCATATATTTT. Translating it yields CASRRDSLSGNTIYF.

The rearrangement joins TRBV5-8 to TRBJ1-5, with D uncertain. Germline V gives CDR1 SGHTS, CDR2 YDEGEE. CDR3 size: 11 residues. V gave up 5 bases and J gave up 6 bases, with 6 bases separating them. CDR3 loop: CASSYSQPQHF. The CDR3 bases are TGTGCCAGCAGTTATAGTCAGCCCCAGCATTTT. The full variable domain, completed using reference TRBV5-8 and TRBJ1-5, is EAGVTQSPTHLIKTRGQQATLRCSPISGHTSVYWYQQALGLGLQFLLWYDEGEERNRGNFPPRFSGRQFPNYSSELNVNALELEDSALYLCASSYSQPQHFGDGTRLSIL.

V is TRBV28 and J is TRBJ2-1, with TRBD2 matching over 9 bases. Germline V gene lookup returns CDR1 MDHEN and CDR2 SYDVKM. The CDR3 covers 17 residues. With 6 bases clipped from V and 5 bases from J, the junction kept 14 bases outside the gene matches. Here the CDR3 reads CASSPLRLAGGNNEQFF. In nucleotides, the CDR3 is TGTGCCAGCAGCCCGTTACGATTGGCGGGAGGGAACAATGAGCAGTTCTTC.

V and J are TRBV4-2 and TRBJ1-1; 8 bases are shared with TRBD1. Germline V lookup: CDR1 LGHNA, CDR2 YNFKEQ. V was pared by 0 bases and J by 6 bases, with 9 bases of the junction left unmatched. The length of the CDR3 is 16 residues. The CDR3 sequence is CASSQERAGGAPEAFF. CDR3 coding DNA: TGTGCCAGCAGCCAAGAGAGGGCAGGGGGCGCGCCTGAAGCTTTCTTT.

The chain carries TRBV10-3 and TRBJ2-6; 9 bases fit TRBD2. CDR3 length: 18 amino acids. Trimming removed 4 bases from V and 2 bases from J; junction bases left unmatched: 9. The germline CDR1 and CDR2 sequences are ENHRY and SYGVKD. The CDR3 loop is CAISAQGAGGPGANVLTF. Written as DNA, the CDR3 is TGTGCCATCAGTGCTCAAGGGGCGGGAGGGCCTGGGGCCAACGTCCTGACTTTC.

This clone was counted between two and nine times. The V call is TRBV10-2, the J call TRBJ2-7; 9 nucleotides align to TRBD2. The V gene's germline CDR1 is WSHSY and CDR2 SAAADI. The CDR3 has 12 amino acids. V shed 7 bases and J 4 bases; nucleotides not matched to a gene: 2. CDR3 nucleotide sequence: TGCGCCAGCACTAGCGGGATTTACGAGCAGTACTTC. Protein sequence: CASTSGIYEQYF.

CDR3 protein: CASSYGTSGGPSLRDEQFF. In nucleotides, the CDR3 is TGTGCCAGCAGCTATGGGACTAGCGGGGGGCCCTCCCTGCGGGATGAGCAGTTCTTC. The J gene is TRBJ2-1, the V gene TRBV7-2, with 15 nucleotides matching TRBD2. V shed 4 bases, J shed 8 bases, and the junction held 15 bases outside the gene matches. CDR3 length: 19 residues. Germline loops: CDR1 SGHTA, CDR2 FQGNSA.

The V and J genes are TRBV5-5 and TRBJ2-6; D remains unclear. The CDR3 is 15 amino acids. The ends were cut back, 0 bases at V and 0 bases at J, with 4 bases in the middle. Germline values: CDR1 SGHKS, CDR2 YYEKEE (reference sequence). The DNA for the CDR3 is TGTGCCAGCAGCTTGGCTTCCTCTGGGGCCAACGTCCTGACTTTC. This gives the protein CASSLASSGANVLTF. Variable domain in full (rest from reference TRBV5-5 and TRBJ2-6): DAGVTQSPTHLIKTRGQQVTLRCSPISGHKSVSWYQQVLGQGPQFIFQYYEKEERGRGNFPDRFSARQFPNYSSELNVNALLLGDSALYLCASSLASSGANVLTFGAGSRLTVL.

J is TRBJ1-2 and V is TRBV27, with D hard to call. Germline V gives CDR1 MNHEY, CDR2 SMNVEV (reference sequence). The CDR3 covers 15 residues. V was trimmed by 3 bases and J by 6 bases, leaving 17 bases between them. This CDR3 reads CASSFSYGFFDGYTF. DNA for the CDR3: TGTGCCAGCAGTTTTTCTTATGGATTTTTTGATGGCTACACCTTC.

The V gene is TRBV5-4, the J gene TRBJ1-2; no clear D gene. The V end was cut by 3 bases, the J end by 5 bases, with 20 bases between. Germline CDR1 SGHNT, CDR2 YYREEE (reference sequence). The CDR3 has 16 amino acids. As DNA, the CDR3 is TGTGCCAGCAGCTCCGTGACACGAATTCCCCCTTATGGCTACACCTTC. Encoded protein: CASSSVTRIPPYGYTF.

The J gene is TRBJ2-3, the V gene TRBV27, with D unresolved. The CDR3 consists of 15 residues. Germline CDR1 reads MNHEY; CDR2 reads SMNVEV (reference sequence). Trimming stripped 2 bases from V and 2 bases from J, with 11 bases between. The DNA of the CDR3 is TGTGCCAGCAGTTTAAATGCCCAGGACACAGATACGCAGTATTTT. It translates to CASSLNAQDTDTQYF.

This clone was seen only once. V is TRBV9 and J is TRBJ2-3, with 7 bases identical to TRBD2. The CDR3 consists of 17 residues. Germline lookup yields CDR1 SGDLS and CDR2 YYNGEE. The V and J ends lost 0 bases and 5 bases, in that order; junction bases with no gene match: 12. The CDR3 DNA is TGTGCCAGCAGCGTAGGGGCCGCGGGAGAGGGAAGAGATACGCAGTATTTT. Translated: CASSVGAAGEGRDTQYF.

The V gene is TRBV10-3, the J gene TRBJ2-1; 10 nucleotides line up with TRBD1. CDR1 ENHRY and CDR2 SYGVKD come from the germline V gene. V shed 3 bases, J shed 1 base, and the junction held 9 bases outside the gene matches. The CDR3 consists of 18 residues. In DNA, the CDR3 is TGTGCCATCAGTGATGTGTTCGGGACAGGGGAATCCTACAATGAGCAGTTCTTC. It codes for CAISDVFGTGESYNEQFF.

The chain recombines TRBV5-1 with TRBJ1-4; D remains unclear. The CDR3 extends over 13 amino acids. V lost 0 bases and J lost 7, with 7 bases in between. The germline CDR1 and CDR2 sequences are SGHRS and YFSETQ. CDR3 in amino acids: CASSLAGFEKLFF. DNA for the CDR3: TGCGCCAGCAGCTTGGCAGGTTTTGAAAAACTGTTTTTT. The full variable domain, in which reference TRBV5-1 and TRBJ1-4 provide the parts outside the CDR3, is KAGVTQTPRYLIKTRGQQVTLSCSPISGHRSVSWYQQTPGQGLQFLFEYFSETQRNKGNFPGRFSGRQFSNSRSEMNVSTLELGDSALYLCASSLAGFEKLFFGSGTQLSVL.